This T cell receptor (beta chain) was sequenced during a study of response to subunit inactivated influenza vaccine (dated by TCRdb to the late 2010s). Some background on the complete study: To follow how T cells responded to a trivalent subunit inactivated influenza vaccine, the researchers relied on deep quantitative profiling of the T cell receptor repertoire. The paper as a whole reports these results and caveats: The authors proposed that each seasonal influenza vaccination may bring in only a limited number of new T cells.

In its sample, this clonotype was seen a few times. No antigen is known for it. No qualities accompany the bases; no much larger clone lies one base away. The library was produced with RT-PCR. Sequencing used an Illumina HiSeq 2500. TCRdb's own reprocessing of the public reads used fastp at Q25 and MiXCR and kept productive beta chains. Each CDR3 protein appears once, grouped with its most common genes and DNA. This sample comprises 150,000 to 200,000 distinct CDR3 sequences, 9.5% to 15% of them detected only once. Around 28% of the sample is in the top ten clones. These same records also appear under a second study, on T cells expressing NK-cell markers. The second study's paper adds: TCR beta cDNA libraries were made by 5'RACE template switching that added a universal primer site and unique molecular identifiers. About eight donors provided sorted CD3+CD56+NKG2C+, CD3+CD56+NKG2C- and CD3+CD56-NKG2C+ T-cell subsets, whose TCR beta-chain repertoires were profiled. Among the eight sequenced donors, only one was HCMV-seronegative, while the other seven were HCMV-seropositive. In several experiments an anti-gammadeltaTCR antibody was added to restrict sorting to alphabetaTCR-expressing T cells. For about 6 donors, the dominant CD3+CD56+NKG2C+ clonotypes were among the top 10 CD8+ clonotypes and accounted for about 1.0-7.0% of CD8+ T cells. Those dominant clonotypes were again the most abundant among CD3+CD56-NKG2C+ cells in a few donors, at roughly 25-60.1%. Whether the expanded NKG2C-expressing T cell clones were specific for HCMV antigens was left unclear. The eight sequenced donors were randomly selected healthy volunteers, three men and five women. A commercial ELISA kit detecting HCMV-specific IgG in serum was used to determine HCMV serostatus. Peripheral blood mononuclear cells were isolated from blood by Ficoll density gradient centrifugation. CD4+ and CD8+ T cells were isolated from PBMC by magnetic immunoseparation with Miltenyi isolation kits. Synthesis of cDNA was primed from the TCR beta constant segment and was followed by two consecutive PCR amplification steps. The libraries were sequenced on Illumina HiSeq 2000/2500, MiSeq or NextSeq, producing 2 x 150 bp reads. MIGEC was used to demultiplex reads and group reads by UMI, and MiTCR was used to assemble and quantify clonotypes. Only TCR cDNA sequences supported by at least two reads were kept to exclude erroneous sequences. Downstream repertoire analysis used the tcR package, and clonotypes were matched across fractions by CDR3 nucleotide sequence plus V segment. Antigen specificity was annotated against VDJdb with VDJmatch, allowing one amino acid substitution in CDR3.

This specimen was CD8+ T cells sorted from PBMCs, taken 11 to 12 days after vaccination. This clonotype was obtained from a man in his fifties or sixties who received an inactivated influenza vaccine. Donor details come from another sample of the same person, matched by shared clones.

The CDR3 region: CATSDLPINEQFF. The DNA reads TGTGCCACCAGTGATTTACCCATAAATGAGCAGTTCTTC. The sequence is built from TRBV24-1 and TRBJ2-1; the D gene cannot be resolved reliably. For CDR1 and CDR2, the germline V gene lists KGHDR and SFDVKD. The CDR3 spans 13 residues, from the cysteine through the phenylalanine. The only DNA kept is the CDR3, 39 bases in frame from the first base. A distance of 7 bases separates the germline ends of V and J, which lose 1 base and 7 bases respectively.